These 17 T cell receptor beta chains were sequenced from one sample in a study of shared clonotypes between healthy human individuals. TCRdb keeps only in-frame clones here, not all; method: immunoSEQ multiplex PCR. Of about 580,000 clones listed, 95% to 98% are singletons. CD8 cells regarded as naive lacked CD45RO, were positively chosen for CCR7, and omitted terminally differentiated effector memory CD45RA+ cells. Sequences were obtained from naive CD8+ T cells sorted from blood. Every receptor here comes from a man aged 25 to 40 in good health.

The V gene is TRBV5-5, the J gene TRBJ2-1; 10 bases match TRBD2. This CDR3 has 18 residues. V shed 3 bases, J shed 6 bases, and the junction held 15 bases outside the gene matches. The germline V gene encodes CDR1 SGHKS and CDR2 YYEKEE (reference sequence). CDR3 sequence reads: CASSSEPASGSRVNEQFF. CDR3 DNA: TGTGCCAGCAGCTCAGAGCCGGCTAGCGGGAGCAGGGTCAATGAGCAGTTCTTC. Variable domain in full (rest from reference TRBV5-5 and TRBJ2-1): DAGVTQSPTHLIKTRGQQVTLRCSPISGHKSVSWYQQVLGQGPQFIFQYYEKEERGRGNFPDRFSARQFPNYSSELNVNALLLGDSALYLCASSSEPASGSRVNEQFFGPGTRLTVL.

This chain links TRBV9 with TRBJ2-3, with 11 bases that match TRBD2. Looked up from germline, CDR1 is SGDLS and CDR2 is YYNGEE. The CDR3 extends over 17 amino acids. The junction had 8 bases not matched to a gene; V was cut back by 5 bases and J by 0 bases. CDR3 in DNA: TGTGCCAGCAGAGACCCGCGGACTAGCGGGAGCACAGATACGCAGTATTTT. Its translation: CASRDPRTSGSTDTQYF. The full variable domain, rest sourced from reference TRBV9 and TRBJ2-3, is DSGVTQTPKHLITATGQRVTLRCSPRSGDLSVYWYQQSLDQGLQFLIQYYNGEERAKGNILERFSAQQFPDLHSELNLSSLELGDSALYFCASRDPRTSGSTDTQYFGPGTRLTVL.

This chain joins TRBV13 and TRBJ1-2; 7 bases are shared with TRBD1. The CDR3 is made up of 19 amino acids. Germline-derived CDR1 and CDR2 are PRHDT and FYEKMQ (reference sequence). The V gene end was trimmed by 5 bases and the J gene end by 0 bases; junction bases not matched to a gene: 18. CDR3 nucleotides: TGTGCCAGCAGCCCTCTTTCCGATTTAGGGGGCGCGCCTAACTATGGCTACACCTTC. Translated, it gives CASSPLSDLGGAPNYGYTF.

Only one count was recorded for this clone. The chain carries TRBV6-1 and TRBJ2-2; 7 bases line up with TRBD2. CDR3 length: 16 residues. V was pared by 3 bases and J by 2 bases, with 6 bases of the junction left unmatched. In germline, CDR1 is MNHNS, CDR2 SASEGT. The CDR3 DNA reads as TGTGCCAGCAGTGATGGGCTAGCGGTCAACACCGGGGAGCTGTTTTTT. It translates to CASSDGLAVNTGELFF.

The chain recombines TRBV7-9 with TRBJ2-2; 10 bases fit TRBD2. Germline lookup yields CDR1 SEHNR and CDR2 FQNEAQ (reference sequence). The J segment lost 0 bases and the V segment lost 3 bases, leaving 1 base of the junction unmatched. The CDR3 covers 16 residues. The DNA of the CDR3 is TGTGCCAGCAGCTTGCTAGCGGGAGCGAACACCGGGGAGCTGTTTTTT. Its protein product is CASSLLAGANTGELFF.

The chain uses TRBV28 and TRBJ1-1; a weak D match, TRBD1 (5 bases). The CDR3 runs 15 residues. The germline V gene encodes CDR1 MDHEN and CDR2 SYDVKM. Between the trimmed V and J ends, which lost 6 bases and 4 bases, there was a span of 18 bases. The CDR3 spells CASRFAPAGGTEAFF. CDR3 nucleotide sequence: TGTGCCAGCAGATTCGCCCCTGCGGGGGGCACTGAAGCTTTCTTT.

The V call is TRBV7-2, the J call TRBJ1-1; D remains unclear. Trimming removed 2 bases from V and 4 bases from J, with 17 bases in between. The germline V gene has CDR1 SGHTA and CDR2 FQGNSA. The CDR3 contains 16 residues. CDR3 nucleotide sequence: TGTGCCAGCAGCTTATTGATGGGGAGCCCGGGCACTGAAGCTTTCTTT. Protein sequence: CASSLLMGSPGTEAFF.

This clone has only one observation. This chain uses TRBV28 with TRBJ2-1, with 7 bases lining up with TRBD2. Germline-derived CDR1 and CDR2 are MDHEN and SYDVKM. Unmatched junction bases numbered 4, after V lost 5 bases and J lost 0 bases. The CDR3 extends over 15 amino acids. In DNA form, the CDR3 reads TGTGCCAGCAGTCTCGAGCGGGGCTCCTACAATGAGCAGTTCTTC. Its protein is CASSLERGSYNEQFF. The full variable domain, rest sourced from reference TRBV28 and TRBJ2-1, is DVKVTQSSRYLVKRTGEKVFLECVQDMDHENMFWYRQDPGLGLRLIYFSYDVKMKEKGDIPEGYSVSREKKERFSLILESASTNQTSMYLCASSLERGSYNEQFFGPGTRLTVL.

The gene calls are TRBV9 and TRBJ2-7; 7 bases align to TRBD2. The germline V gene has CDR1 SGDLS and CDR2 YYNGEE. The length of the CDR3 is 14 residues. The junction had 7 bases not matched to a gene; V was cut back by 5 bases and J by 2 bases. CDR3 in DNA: TGTGCCAGCAGTTCAAGCGGGAACGCCTACGAGCAGTACTTC. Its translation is CASSSSGNAYEQYF.

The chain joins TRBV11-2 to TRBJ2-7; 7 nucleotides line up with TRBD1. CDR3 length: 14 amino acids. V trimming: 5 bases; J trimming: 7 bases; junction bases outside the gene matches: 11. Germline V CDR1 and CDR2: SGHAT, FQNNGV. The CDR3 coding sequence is TGTGCCAGCAGCCAAATGGGACAGCCGTGGGAGCAGTACTTC. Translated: CASSQMGQPWEQYF.

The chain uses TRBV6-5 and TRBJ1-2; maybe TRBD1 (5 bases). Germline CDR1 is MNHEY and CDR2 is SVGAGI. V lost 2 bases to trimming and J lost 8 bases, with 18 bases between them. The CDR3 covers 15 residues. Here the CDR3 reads CASSYGDLSYGGYTF. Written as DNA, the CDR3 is TGTGCCAGCAGTTACGGGGACTTATCTTATGGGGGCTACACCTTC.

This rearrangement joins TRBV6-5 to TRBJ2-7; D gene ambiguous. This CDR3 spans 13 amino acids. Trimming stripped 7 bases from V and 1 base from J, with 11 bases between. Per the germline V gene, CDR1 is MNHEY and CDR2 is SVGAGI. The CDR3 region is CASTADHSYEQYF. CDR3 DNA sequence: TGTGCCAGCACCGCAGACCATTCCTACGAGCAGTACTTC.

This chain's CDR3 is CASSVARTGSTDTQYF. DNA for the CDR3: TGTGCCAGCAGCGTAGCAAGGACAGGGAGCACAGATACGCAGTATTTT. The chain couples TRBV9 to TRBJ2-3; 8 nucleotides match TRBD1. This CDR3 spans 16 amino acids. Per the germline V gene, CDR1 is SGDLS and CDR2 is YYNGEE. Germline trimming cut 0 bases from V and 0 bases from J; bases unmatched to any gene: 3.

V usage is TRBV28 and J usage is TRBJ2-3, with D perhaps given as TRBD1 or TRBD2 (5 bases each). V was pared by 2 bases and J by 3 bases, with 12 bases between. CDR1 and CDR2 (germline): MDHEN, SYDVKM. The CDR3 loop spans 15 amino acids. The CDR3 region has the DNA TGTGCCAGCAGTTTAGTGGGAGAGGGGACAGATACGCAGTATTTT. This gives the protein CASSLVGEGTDTQYF.

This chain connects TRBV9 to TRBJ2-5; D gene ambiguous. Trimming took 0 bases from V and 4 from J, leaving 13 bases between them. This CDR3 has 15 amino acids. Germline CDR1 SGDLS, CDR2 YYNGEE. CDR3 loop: CASSVGWGGGETQYF. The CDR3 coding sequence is TGTGCCAGCAGCGTAGGTTGGGGTGGTGGAGAGACCCAGTACTTC.

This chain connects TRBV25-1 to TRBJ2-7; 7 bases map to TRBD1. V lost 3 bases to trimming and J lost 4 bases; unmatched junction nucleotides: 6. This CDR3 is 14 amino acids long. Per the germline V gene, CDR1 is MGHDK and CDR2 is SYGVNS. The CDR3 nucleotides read TGTGCCAGCAGTGATTCACAGGGGCTTTACGAGCAGTACTTC. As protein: CASSDSQGLYEQYF.

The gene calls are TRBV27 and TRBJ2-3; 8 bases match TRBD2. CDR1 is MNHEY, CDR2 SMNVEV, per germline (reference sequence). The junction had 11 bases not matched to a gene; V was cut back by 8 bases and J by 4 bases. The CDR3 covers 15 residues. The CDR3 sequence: CASGLGGRGADTQYF. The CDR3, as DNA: TGTGCCAGCGGACTTGGAGGGCGGGGGGCAGATACGCAGTATTTT.